The 11 T cell receptor beta chains below come from one sample, sequenced in a study of graft-versus-host responses after intestinal transplantation. TCRdb's copy holds only in-frame clones and misses some; the assay was immunoSEQ multiplex PCR. The repertoire includes 65,000 to 90,000 clones, 89% of them detected once, and around 2.6% sits in the top ten. These receptors have no known antigen. The source was unstimulated CD8+ T cells sorted from spleen or lymph node cells, collected before intestinal transplant. These receptors all come from a human donor who received an intestinal transplant.

This clone was found once. This chain joins TRBV9 and TRBJ2-1, with TRBD2 matching 7 bases. Losses at the gene ends were 0 bases for V and 4 bases for J; bases not matched to a gene: 7. This CDR3 comprises 16 residues. CDR1 is SGDLS and CDR2 is YYNGEE in the germline V gene. CDR3 in amino acids: CASSVEPGGPYNEQFF. In DNA form, the CDR3 reads TGTGCCAGCAGCGTAGAGCCGGGAGGCCCTTACAATGAGCAGTTCTTC.

The chain recombines TRBV4-1 with TRBJ2-5; D gene unclear. Per the germline V gene, CDR1 is MGHRA and CDR2 is YSYEKL. The CDR3 is 16 residues long. Trimming cost V 0 bases and J 7 bases, with 18 bases left between them. The CDR3 reads CASSQDLLPNHGTQYF. The CDR3 DNA reads as TGCGCCAGCAGCCAAGATTTACTACCAAATCACGGGACCCAGTACTTC.

The rearrangement links TRBV4-1 to TRBJ2-3; 8 bases align to TRBD1. V lost 4 bases, J lost 2 bases, and 5 bases stayed unmatched. The CDR3 has 15 residues. Per the germline V gene, CDR1 is MGHRA and CDR2 is YSYEKL. CDR3 coding DNA: TGCGCCAGCAGCCCCCGACAGGGGCACACAGATACGCAGTATTTT. Translating gives CASSPRQGHTDTQYF.

The CDR3 is CASSSRTGSQGYTF. CDR3 coding DNA: TGTGCCAGCAGCTCCCGGACAGGGTCCCAAGGCTACACCTTC. The rearrangement uses TRBV27 and TRBJ1-2, with 8 bases that match TRBD1. Trimming at V came to 6 bases and at J to 8 bases, leaving 11 bases not matched to a gene. Germline V gene sequence: CDR1 MNHEY, CDR2 SMNVEV (reference sequence). The length of the CDR3 is 14 residues.

The V and J genes are TRBV10-3 and TRBJ2-1, with D hard to call. V was trimmed by 0 bases and J by 7 bases, leaving 7 bases between them. Germline V gene lookup returns CDR1 ENHRY and CDR2 SYGVKD. CDR3 length: 13 amino acids. The CDR3: CAISESLVNEQFF. DNA of the CDR3: TGTGCCATCAGTGAGTCCTTAGTGAATGAGCAGTTCTTC.

V gene TRBV5-6 combines with J gene TRBJ2-3, with 10 bases aligning to TRBD2. After removal of 3 bases from V and 0 bases from J, the junction contained 7 bases not matched to a gene. Germline CDR1 SGHDT, CDR2 YYEEEE. CDR3 length equals 17 residues. CDR3 in amino acids: CASSSVATSGSTDTQYF. The CDR3 region has the DNA TGTGCCAGCAGCTCCGTCGCGACTAGCGGGAGCACAGATACGCAGTATTTT.

The J gene is TRBJ1-1, the V gene TRBV10-3; no definite D call. V lost 0 bases and J 0 bases, leaving 11 bases between the germline ends. CDR3 length: 16 residues. From germline, CDR1 is ENHRY and CDR2 SYGVKD. CDR3 region: CAISESFGRVNTEAFF. In nucleotides, the CDR3 is TGTGCCATCAGTGAGTCGTTCGGGCGGGTGAACACTGAAGCTTTCTTT.

The CDR3 DNA reads TGTGCCAGCAGCCGACGGGGACAGGGAGGAGAGCAGTACTTC. Its translation is CASSRRGQGGEQYF. J is TRBJ2-7 and V is TRBV13, with TRBD1 matching over 9 bases. V lost 5 bases and J lost 7; bases outside the gene matches: 9. Germline CDR1 is PRHDT and CDR2 is FYEKMQ (reference sequence). The CDR3 consists of 14 residues.

V usage is TRBV19 and J usage is TRBJ2-7; 8 nucleotides agree with TRBD1. This CDR3 is 12 amino acids long. J was trimmed by 6 bases and V by 6 bases; bases with no gene match: 4. CDR1 and CDR2 from the germline V gene are LNHDA and SQIVND (reference sequence). The CDR3 DNA is TGTGCCAGTAGCGGGGACAGGAGCGAGCAGTACTTC. The encoded protein is CASSGDRSEQYF.

The rearrangement joins TRBV13 to TRBJ2-2; possibly TRBD1 for D (6 bases). The CDR3 is 15 residues long. Germline-derived CDR1 and CDR2 are PRHDT and FYEKMQ (reference sequence). V was cut by 11 bases and J by 4 bases, with 20 bases left in between. In nucleotides, the CDR3 is TGTGCCCCCGGGGCAGGGGATATTGGCACCGGGGAGCTGTTTTTT. This gives the protein CAPGAGDIGTGELFF.

The chain uses TRBV5-4 and TRBJ2-3; 10 bases line up with TRBD2. The CDR3 is made up of 16 amino acids. Germline V CDR1 and CDR2: SGHNT, YYREEE (reference sequence). The trim removed 3 bases at V and 7 bases at J, leaving 11 bases unmatched. CDR3 sequence reads: CASSSPSGRAPNTQYF. The CDR3 nucleotides are TGTGCCAGCAGCTCCCCGAGCGGGAGGGCCCCGAATACGCAGTATTTT.